This TCR beta chain originates from a study of blood T cell repertoires in COVID-19 (dated by TCRdb to 2019 to 2021). For the wider study: Samples from collaborators originated in the United States, Italy and Spain and spanned both the acute and convalescent phases of COVID-19. The dataset comprised deeply sampled blood TCRbeta repertoires from subjects exposed to, actively infected with, or recovered from COVID-19. HLA class I and class II types, where available, came from metadata supplied by the sample provider rather than from assay-based typing. The material from the prospective study consisted of cDNA or gDNA derived from T cells, B-cell-depleted T cells, or PBMCs. The repertoires were released in a freely available public database meant as a resource for research on the immune response to SARS-CoV-2. Sample metadata almost always included a de-identified subject ID, COVID-19 status, age in years and sex. The samples were drawn from the first 160 participants of the ongoing ImmuneRACE study and from over a thousand subjects provided by 6 global collaborators. General findings and caveats noted by the study authors: Clinical and demographic metadata were provided uncurated, with the amount varying by source and participant.

One collaborating source in Seattle enrolled patients while the patients were actively infected and followed the patients over time throughout the course of disease. Each collaborating institution followed its own protocols to collect whole blood in K2EDTA tubes. For TCRbeta analysis, collaborators shipped samples in one of three forms: frozen whole blood, isolated PBMCs, or DNA extracted from either of those sample types. A distance of 14 bases separates the germline ends of V and J, which lose 4 bases and 5 bases respectively. The germline V gene sets CDR1 to SNHLY and CDR2 to FYNNEI. From the cysteine through the phenylalanine, the CDR3 covers 15 amino acids. Only CDR3 DNA remains: 45 bases, in frame from the first base. With regard to this clone: The antigen it recognizes is unknown. One base away there is no much larger clone; base qualities are not given.

The immunoSEQ Assay, a bias-controlled multiplex PCR, was used to amplify TCRbeta CDR3 regions from genomic DNA. From the authors' description of their analysis: The number of nucleated cells in each sample was estimated by amplification of reference gene primers within the assay. To quantify the absolute abundance of each unique TCRbeta CDR3 rearrangement, sequence reads were collapsed and filtered. Productive Simpson clonality was computed per sample as the square root of Simpson's diversity index over productive rearrangements. The clones in this table, taken by TCRdb from immuneACCESS, are in-frame only. Not every clone is retained; where verified, under half of the shortfall comes from an unresolved V gene, and the cause of the rest is unknown. V, J and clone size are taken as reported in that table, and D and trimming were inferred from the DNA itself. Here the sample has nearly 250,000 clones; roughly 83% occur a single time. The ten largest clones represent roughly 5.2% of the sample.

This chain joins TRBV2 to TRBJ1-4; a weak D assignment points to TRBD1 (6 bases agree). The receptor was isolated from a woman of 80 years or more with COVID-19, enrolled during active disease. The sequenced material came from peripheral blood. The CDR3 protein sequence reads: CASSGIQGSNEKLFF. DNA sequence: TGTGCCAGCAGTGGGATACAGGGTTCAAATGAAAAACTGTTTTTT.